This TCR beta chain came from a study of cytomegalovirus exposure and HLA in healthy donors. Vbeta (60) and Jbeta (13) primers were used in the PCR. Clones were read by immunoSEQ multiplex PCR, and TCRdb kept only the in-frame ones, dropping some. The table for this sample gives about 160,000 clones. Study outcomes and limitations: When analyzed later, a missense DCLRE1C variant was found to be linked to TCR beta V- and J-gene trimming. TCR beta sequences reportedly predicted most subjects' HLA-A and HLA-B alleles accurately. A few chains tied to CMV proved CMV antigen-specific in vitro. Solely CMV serostatus was available to characterize immune exposure.

Points on this clone: Its matching antigen is unknown.

Sequenced sample: PBMCs. The TCR was taken from a man aged 30-40 years in good health and CMV-seronegative.

CDR3 sequence (DNA): TGCGCCAGCAGCCTTACAGCAGGTGGAAGCAATCAGCCCCAGCATTTT. Translated: CASSLTAGGSNQPQHF. This rearrangement joins TRBV4-1 to TRBJ1-5; no reliable D call. From germline, CDR1 is MGHRA and CDR2 YSYEKL. The CDR3 consists of 16 residues. Deletions cut 4 bases from V and 1 base from J, with 14 bases between.